This T cell receptor (beta chain) derives from a study of blood T cell repertoires in COVID-19 (dated by TCRdb to 2020 to 2022). Study-wide context: Samples covering the acute and convalescent phases of COVID-19 were provided by collaborators in the United States, Italy and Spain. The prospective study material was composed of cDNA or gDNA derived from T cells, B-cell-depleted T cells, or PBMCs. The repertoires were released in a freely available public database meant as a resource for research on the immune response to SARS-CoV-2. Subjects who had been exposed to COVID-19, were actively infected with it, or had recovered from it provided the deeply sampled blood TCRbeta repertoires that made up the dataset. Where available, HLA class I and class II types were obtained from metadata supplied by the sample provider rather than from assay-based typing. The samples were drawn from the first 160 participants of the ongoing ImmuneRACE study and from about 1,200 subjects provided by 6 global collaborators. Sample metadata almost always included a de-identified subject ID, COVID-19 status, age in years and sex.

TCRbeta CDR3 regions were amplified from genomic DNA by means of the immunoSEQ Assay, a bias-controlled multiplex PCR. As for the original processing: Within the assay, amplification of reference gene primers was used to estimate how many nucleated cells each sample contained. To quantify the absolute abundance of each unique TCRbeta CDR3 rearrangement, sequence reads were collapsed and filtered. For each sample, productive Simpson clonality was calculated as the square root of Simpson's diversity index across productive rearrangements. In TCRdb, the immuneACCESS table is reduced to in-frame sequences with V and J assigned. These tables do not hold every clone; where another copy was compared, an unresolved V gene accounts for under half, and the others remain unexplained. That table gives V, J and clone size, and the DNA gave D and trimming. The sample contains 130,000 to 150,000 clones, 87% of them found a single time. Jointly, the top ten make up less than 10% of the sample.

For this clone: No antigen is known for it. No quality values exist for individual bases; no much larger clone is one base distant.

Study-wide conclusions, independent of this receptor: How much clinical and demographic metadata was included differed by source and by participant, and the metadata was provided uncurated.

Whole blood was collected in K2EDTA tubes by collaborating institutions according to the institutions' own protocols. For TCRbeta analysis, collaborator samples were shipped as frozen whole blood, as isolated PBMCs, or as DNA extracted from either sample type. This clonotype was obtained from a woman aged 45 to 65 with active or convalescent COVID-19. The sample comprised peripheral blood.

The CDR3: CAWWNLGDEQFF. In nucleotides, the sequence is TGTGCCTGGTGGAATTTAGGGGATGAGCAGTTCTTC. The rearranged segments are TRBV30 and TRBJ2-1, and the D gene may be TRBD1, 5 bases matching. Its CDR3 holds 12 amino acids, cysteine through phenylalanine. The sequence is cut down to CDR3 DNA, 36 bases in frame from base 1. Cut back by 5 bases and 8 bases, the V and J ends lie 13 bases apart. The germline V gene (reference sequence) gives CDR1 as GTSNPN and CDR2 as SVGIG.